This is a list of T cell receptor beta chains from one sample in a study of regulatory T cells in long-lasting Graves disease. TCRdb ran MiXCR on the multiplex PCR reads and lists one entry per CDR3 protein. The data hold hundreds of thousands of distinct CDR3 sequences, with less than 20% observed a single time. Sequenced here: peripheral blood mononuclear cells (PBMCs), sampled at new diagnosis, from a patient treated with antithyroid drugs. All receptors derive from a female donor with Graves disease. The CDR3 runs from the conserved cysteine through the conserved F or W. Fields, in order: clone size, V gene, D gene, J gene, CDR3 protein, CDR3 DNA. A D gene is named only where the DNA matches it firmly. Size tells how often a clone was seen (once, few, many) or the class of an expanded clone, and some rows leave it out.

-	TRBV2	-	TRBJ2-2	CASSSPLNTGELFF	TGTGCCAGCTCGAGCCCGCTTAACACCGGGGAGCTGTTTTTT
few	TRBV12-3/TRBV12-4	TRBD1	TRBJ1-5	CASSSRTGGQPQHF	TGTGCCAGCAGTTCCCGGACAGGGGGACAGCCCCAGCATTTT
few	TRBV6-1	-	TRBJ2-4	CASSEGGVIAKNIQYF	TGTGCCAGCAGTGAAGGGGGGGTAATAGCCAAAAACATTCAGTACTTC
many	TRBV11-2	TRBD1	TRBJ1-6	CASSASRQGTTF	TGTGCCAGCAGCGCGAGTAGACAGGGAACTACTTTT
many	TRBV25-1	-	TRBJ2-3	CASSEGVKFADTQYF	TGTGCCAGCAGTGAGGGGGTAAAGTTCGCAGATACGCAGTATTTT
-	TRBV5-4	TRBD2	TRBJ2-3	CASSLTSAREDTQYF	TGTGCCAGCAGCTTGACTAGCGCCAGGGAAGATACGCAGTATTTT
many	TRBV15	-	TRBJ1-3	CATSRPAEGKTIYF	TGTGCCACCAGCCGTCCGGCGGAGGGGAAAACCATATATTTT
-	TRBV29-1	TRBD2	TRBJ2-3	CSVEDLGLADTDTQYF	TGCAGCGTTGAAGATCTGGGGCTAGCGGACACAGATACGCAGTATTTT
few	TRBV28	TRBD2	TRBJ2-5	CATQLAGGPAQETQYF	TGTGCCACCCAACTAGCGGGAGGGCCGGCGCAAGAGACCCAGTACTTC
many	TRBV4-3	TRBD1	TRBJ1-2	CASSQGGTGLYGYTF	TGCGCCAGCAGCCAAGGGGGGACAGGACTCTATGGCTACACCTTC
-	TRBV10-3	TRBD1	TRBJ1-2	CAIKTGGVGDYGYTF	TGTGCCATCAAGACAGGGGGCGTAGGGGACTATGGCTACACCTTC
few	TRBV15	TRBD2	TRBJ2-7	CATSRGLAGPSYEQYF	TGTGCCACCAGCAGAGGACTAGCGGGACCCTCCTACGAGCAGTACTTC
many	TRBV12-3/TRBV12-4	-	TRBJ1-6	CASTTGNSPLHF	TGTGCCAGCACTACAGGGAATTCACCCCTCCACTTT
few	TRBV29-1	TRBD1	TRBJ2-4	CSVTTWDRSAKNIQYF	TGCAGCGTGACTACCTGGGACAGGTCCGCCAAAAACATTCAGTACTTC
many	TRBV7-2	-	TRBJ1-6	CASSPNPYNSPLHF	TGTGCCAGCAGCCCGAACCCCTATAATTCACCCCTCCACTTT
many	TRBV30	-	TRBJ2-2	CAYRRVSFAGELFF	TGTGCCTATCGAAGGGTCTCCTTTGCCGGGGAGCTGTTTTTT
many	TRBV6-5	TRBD1	TRBJ1-2	CASSYRQGPYGYTF	TGTGCCAGCAGTTACCGACAGGGACCCTATGGCTACACCTTC
many	TRBV6-1	TRBD2	TRBJ2-5	CASSRRSSGETQYF	TGTGCCAGCAGTCGGCGTTCTAGCGGGGAGACCCAGTACTTC
-	TRBV4-3	-	TRBJ1-6	CASSQTLSYNSPLHF	TGCGCCAGCAGCCAAACCCTGAGTTATAATTCACCCCTCCACTTT
-	TRBV10-2	-	TRBJ2-7	CASSESKEQYF	TGCGCCAGCAGTGAGTCGAAAGAGCAGTACTTC
many	TRBV6-2/TRBV6-3	TRBD2	TRBJ2-3	CASSYSSSLLAGGPDTQYF	TGTGCCAGCAGTTACTCTTCTTCCTTACTAGCGGGAGGGCCAGATACGCAGTATTTT
many	TRBV11-3	-	TRBJ2-3	CASSLDPSVVYTQYF	TGTGCCAGCAGCTTAGACCCCTCTGTCGTCTATACGCAGTATTTT
-	TRBV15	-	TRBJ1-3	CATRFLGGNTIYF	TGTGCCACCAGATTTCTAGGGGGAAACACCATATATTTT
few	TRBV6-5	TRBD1	TRBJ1-2	CASSYAGTGGSYTF	TGTGCCAGCAGTTACGCCGGGACAGGGGGTAGCTACACCTTC
few	TRBV19	TRBD1	TRBJ1-1	CASSNLDRGTRGAFF	TGTGCCAGTAGTAACCTGGACAGGGGCACCCGCGGCGCTTTCTTT
many	TRBV20-1	-	TRBJ2-4	CSASIVTEEGFQYF	TGCAGTGCTAGTATTGTGACAGAGGAGGGATTTCAGTACTTC
-	TRBV6-1	TRBD1	TRBJ2-6	CASRGQAVSGANVLTF	TGTGCCAGCAGGGGACAGGCCGTCTCTGGGGCCAACGTCCTGACTTTC